The T cell receptor (beta chain) under discussion was sequenced for a study of shared clonotypes between healthy human individuals. Of note for this clone: The antigen is unknown.

CDR3 length: 21 amino acids. Looked up from germline, CDR1 is SGDLS and CDR2 is YYNGEE. J was trimmed by 5 bases and V by 0 bases; bases with no gene match: 19. CD45RO-negative, CCR7-positively selected cells formed the naive CD8 fraction, excluding terminally differentiated effector memory CD45RA+ cells. Study-wide results and caveats: Among a handful of donors, approximately 5% of naive CD4 clonotypes were found in common.

The authors distributed each subset's genomic DNA evenly over several immunoSEQ plates. The method was immunoSEQ multiplex PCR; TCRdb's version includes in-frame clones alone and lacks a portion of them. The data contain roughly 810,000 clones, about 96% of them seen just once; the ten biggest clones take up roughly 0.23%. This rearrangement joins TRBV9 to TRBJ2-2; 10 nucleotides match TRBD1. This TCR was recovered from a man aged 25 to 45 in good health. The sequencing sample was made of naive CD8+ T cells sorted from blood. CDR3 region: CASSVASGPRDRGFGTGELFF. The CDR3 region has the DNA TGTGCCAGCAGCGTAGCATCGGGGCCCCGGGACAGGGGTTTTGGTACCGGGGAGCTGTTTTTT.